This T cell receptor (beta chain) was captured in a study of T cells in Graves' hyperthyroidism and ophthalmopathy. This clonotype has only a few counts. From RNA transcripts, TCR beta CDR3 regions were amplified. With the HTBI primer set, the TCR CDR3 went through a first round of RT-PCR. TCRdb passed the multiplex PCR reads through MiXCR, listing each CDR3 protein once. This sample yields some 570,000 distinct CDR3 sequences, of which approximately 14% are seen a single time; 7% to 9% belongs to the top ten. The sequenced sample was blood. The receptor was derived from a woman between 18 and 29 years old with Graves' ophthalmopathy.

DNA for the CDR3: TGTGCCAGCAGCTCCAGGATACCCCCCCCCTATGGCTACACCTTC. Translation gives CASSSRIPPPYGYTF. The V gene is TRBV7-8, the J gene TRBJ1-2; D unclear. V was trimmed by 4 bases and J by 4 bases, leaving 16 bases between them. Germline-derived CDR1 and CDR2 are SGHVS and FQNEAQ. The CDR3 loop spans 15 amino acids.